This T cell receptor beta chain was identified during a study of vaccination effects on CD4 cells after COVID-19. Study-wide context: A couple of convalescent patients were sampled 16 days and one week before vaccination.

Study-wide points: Infection- and vaccine-induced clones contracted markedly late after vaccination.

Antigen-specific CD4+ T cell clonotypes were called by their expansion after viral peptide-pool culture in ViraFEST. When ten to eleven days of culture had elapsed, CD4+ T cells were isolated. Between March and December 2020, the person had a SARS-CoV-2 infection that PCR confirmed. PBMC were cultured at approximately 2 million per well with approximately 9 IU/ml IL-2 and around 10 ug/ml peptides. Comment on this clone: What it binds is unknown.

Clones were read by immunoSEQ multiplex PCR, and TCRdb kept only the in-frame ones, dropping some. The data show some 56,000 clones, around three quarters seen once. V was shortened by 0 bases and J by 2 bases, with 12 bases between the two germline ends. Germline loops: CDR1 SGHKS, CDR2 YYEKEE (reference sequence). This CDR3 spans 17 amino acids. This receptor was obtained from a human donor who had a prior SARS-CoV-2 infection. Sequenced here: CD4+ T cells from PBMCs cultured with HIV peptides, sampled before COVID-19 vaccination. As for subset: HIV-1 Nef peptide pool negative control/reference culture. This sequence joins TRBV5-5 and TRBJ2-6; D is tentatively TRBD1 or TRBD2 (5 bases each). CDR3 region: CASSLDSGDPGANVLTF. CDR3 in DNA: TGTGCCAGCAGCTTGGATTCTGGGGACCCTGGGGCCAACGTCCTGACTTTC.